This TCR beta chain originates from a study of shared clonotypes between healthy human individuals. Findings of the study overall: Investigators collected only blood, and repertoires in tissues likely differ. The study found about 4.6% of naive CD4 clonotypes shared across four donors.

The authors split each subset's genomic DNA evenly across several immunoSEQ plates. 200 to 250 ng DNA, approximately 31,000 T cell genomes, went into each sorted-subset replicate PCR. Sequencing was performed with immunoSEQ multiplex PCR; in TCRdb, only in-frame clones are kept and a portion is missing. The sample has fewer than 3 million clones, around 90% seen once. Regarding this clone: Its matching antigen is unknown.

V shed 4 bases and J shed 4 bases, with 8 bases lying between them. CDR1 and CDR2 (germline): SGHNT, YYREEE (reference sequence). The CDR3 covers 13 residues. Sequencing was done on a sample of naive CD4+ T cells from PBMCs. Subset denoted: CD45RA+ positively selected. The chain has TRBV5-4 and TRBJ2-2, with D uncertain. This TCR was recovered from a man between 18 and 35 years old in good health. Some clones in this sample may be carry-over from other donors' samples. In DNA form, the CDR3 reads TGTGCCAGCAGCCGTTCCGGCACCGGGGAGCTGTTTTTT. Amino acid sequence: CASSRSGTGELFF. Combining the CDR3 with reference TRBV5-4 and TRBJ2-2 gives the whole variable domain ETGVTQSPTHLIKTRGQQVTLRCSSQSGHNTVSWYQQALGQGPQFIFQYYREEENGRGNFPPRFSGLQFPNYSSELNVNALELDDSALYLCASSRSGTGELFFGEGSRLTVL.